The 21 T cell receptor beta chains given below trace back to one sample, sequenced in a study of blood T cells in healthy people across ages. With a J-beta primer mix and a sample-barcoded 5' primer, a second PCR ran roughly 6 to 12 cycles. A single record per CDR3 protein comes from TCRdb applying MiXCR to the 5' RACE reads. In the table there are about 770,000 distinct CDR3 sequences, around two fifths of which are singletons. The sequenced material came from blood. These receptors originate from a man aged 55 to 69 in good health.

The chain uses TRBV4-3 and TRBJ1-6; TRBD1 agrees at 7 bases. In germline, CDR1 is LGHNA, CDR2 YSLEER. The length of the CDR3 is 13 residues. Trimming removed 8 bases from V and 7 bases from J; junction bases left unmatched: 5. The CDR3 spells CASGRTGNSPLHF. The CDR3 bases are TGCGCCAGCGGACGGACAGGCAATTCACCCCTCCACTTT.

The chain combines TRBV6-1 with TRBJ1-5; tentative D call: TRBD1 (5 bases). V gave up 3 bases and J gave up 9 bases, with 30 bases separating them. Germline lookup yields CDR1 MNHNS and CDR2 SASEGT. This CDR3 has 19 amino acids. The CDR3 DNA sequence: TGTGCCAGCAGTGACCTACGGTTCCAGGGAATGACCCCTGCGCCGCCCCAGCATTTT. This gives the protein CASSDLRFQGMTPAPPQHF.

The V call is TRBV2, the J call TRBJ1-6; no clear D gene. CDR3 size: 14 residues. The germline CDR1 and CDR2 sequences are SNHLY and FYNNEI. The germline V and J ends were trimmed by 11 bases and 6 bases, with 17 bases remaining between them. CDR3 region: CAYQARSGNSPLHF. In DNA form, the CDR3 reads TGTGCCTATCAGGCCCGGAGCGGTAATTCACCCCTCCACTTT. Full variable domain (outside the CDR3, taken from reference TRBV2 and TRBJ1-6): EPEVTQTPSHQVTQMGQEVILRCVPISNHLYFYWYRQILGQKVEFLVSFYNNEISEKSEIFDDQFSVERPDGSNFTLKIRSTKLEDSAMYFCAYQARSGNSPLHFGNGTRLTVT.

The sample holds a few counts of this clonotype. The DNA for the CDR3 is TGCAGTGCTAGATGGAAGCACAATGAGCAGTTCTTC. Residues: CSARWKHNEQFF. The chain joins TRBV20-1 to TRBJ2-1, with unresolved D. V was shortened by 2 bases and J by 5 bases, with 7 bases between the two germline ends. CDR3 length: 12 residues. CDR1 is DFQATT and CDR2 is SNEGSKA in the germline V gene (reference sequence).

This clonotype was counted many times. This chain connects TRBV11-2 to TRBJ2-1; D may be TRBD2 (6 bases). The CDR3 totals 16 residues. Trimming took off 5 bases at V and 0 bases at J, with 14 bases between the two ends. CDR1 and CDR2 (germline): SGHAT, FQNNGV. The CDR3 reads CASSIRDSSSYNEQFF. The DNA of the CDR3 is TGTGCCAGCAGCATTCGGGACTCCAGCTCCTACAATGAGCAGTTCTTC. Looking up the rest from reference TRBV11-2 and TRBJ2-1 gives the full variable domain: EAGVAQSPRYKIIEKRQSVAFWCNPISGHATLYWYQQILGQGPKLLIQFQNNGVVDDSQLPKDRFSAERLKGVDSTLKIQPAKLEDSAVYLCASSIRDSSSYNEQFFGPGTRLTVL.

V usage is TRBV4-1 and J usage is TRBJ1-5; tentatively, D is TRBD1 (6 bases). Trimming cost V 0 bases and J 4 bases, with 10 bases left between them. CDR1 and CDR2 (germline): MGHRA, YSYEKL. CDR3 length: 15 residues. CDR3 in amino acids: CASSQEIQGNQPQHF. In nucleotides, the CDR3 is TGCGCCAGCAGCCAAGAGATTCAGGGGAATCAGCCCCAGCATTTT.

The J gene is TRBJ1-1, the V gene TRBV28; TRBD1 matches at 9 bases. The CDR3 sequence is 16 residues long. Germline V lookup: CDR1 MDHEN, CDR2 SYDVKM. Trimming at V came to 5 bases and at J to 1 base, leaving 8 bases not matched to a gene. The CDR3 loop reads CASSLTGGAGNTEAFF. The CDR3 bases are TGTGCCAGCAGTCTTACAGGGGGCGCGGGGAACACTGAAGCTTTCTTT.

Only one count was recorded for this clonotype. The gene calls are TRBV2 and TRBJ1-5; 8 bases are a match to TRBD1. Trimming at V came to 6 bases and at J to 2 bases, leaving 6 bases not matched to a gene. The CDR3 has 15 residues. Germline CDR1 SNHLY, CDR2 FYNNEI. The CDR3 sequence is CASRAGGVRNQPQHF. CDR3 DNA sequence: TGTGCCAGCAGAGCAGGGGGCGTACGCAATCAGCCCCAGCATTTT.

The J gene is TRBJ2-1, the V gene TRBV18, with TRBD1 identical over 7 bases. The germline V gene has CDR1 KGHSH and CDR2 LQKENI. The CDR3 runs to 15 residues. J lost 0 bases, V lost 8 bases, and 7 bases had no gene match. Here the CDR3 DNA reads TGTGCCAGCGAGGGACAGACCTTCTCCTACAATGAGCAGTTCTTC. It specifies CASEGQTFSYNEQFF.

This chain uses TRBV11-2 with TRBJ2-5; no reliable D call. Germline V gives CDR1 SGHAT, CDR2 FQNNGV. The CDR3 extends over 13 amino acids. V was pared by 3 bases and J by 3 bases, with 8 bases between. The CDR3 coding sequence is TGTGCCAGCAGCTTCGGCCAGGAAGAGACCCAGTACTTC. This sequence encodes CASSFGQEETQYF. The full variable domain, its missing parts supplied by reference TRBV11-2 and TRBJ2-5, is EAGVAQSPRYKIIEKRQSVAFWCNPISGHATLYWYQQILGQGPKLLIQFQNNGVVDDSQLPKDRFSAERLKGVDSTLKIQPAKLEDSAVYLCASSFGQEETQYFGPGTRLLVL.

V is TRBV7-7 and J is TRBJ2-5; 8 nucleotides align to TRBD2. Germline V lookup: CDR1 SSHAT, CDR2 FNYEAQ (reference sequence). V lost 4 bases and J lost 5; bases outside the gene matches: 9. The CDR3 is made up of 15 amino acids. This CDR3 reads CASSYTRGGLETQYF. CDR3 DNA: TGTGCCAGCAGCTACACACGGGGGGGCTTGGAGACCCAGTACTTC.

This clonotype was counted a few times. This chain links TRBV20-1 with TRBJ2-5, with D possibly TRBD2 on 6 matching bases. This CDR3 comprises 12 residues. Germline CDR1 reads DFQATT; CDR2 reads SNEGSKA (reference sequence). Trimming pared 5 bases from V and 3 bases from J, leaving 10 bases between. The CDR3 nucleotides are TGCAGTGCTCGGGACTCTAAAGAGACCCAGTACTTC. Encoded protein: CSARDSKETQYF.

The sample holds a few counts of this clonotype. The chain joins TRBV11-2 to TRBJ2-7; the D gene is possibly TRBD2 (5 bases). V was trimmed by 2 bases and J by 3 bases, leaving 17 bases between them. Per the germline V gene, CDR1 is SGHAT and CDR2 is FQNNGV. The CDR3 runs 16 residues. As DNA, the CDR3 is TGTGCCAGCAGCTTATCTGGAGAGGGATCTTACTACGAGCAGTACTTC. Its protein is CASSLSGEGSYYEQYF.

This chain connects TRBV20-1 to TRBJ1-1; 8 positions match TRBD1. The V gene's germline CDR1 is DFQATT and CDR2 SNEGSKA (reference sequence). This CDR3 is 13 amino acids long. With V trimmed by 6 bases and J by 2 bases, 5 bases remained unmatched. CDR3 nucleotides: TGCAGTGCAACGGACAGGGCCAACACTGAAGCTTTCTTT. It specifies CSATDRANTEAFF.

This clonotype was found a few times. The V gene is TRBV29-1, the J gene TRBJ2-3; 11 bases are shared with TRBD2. Germline V gives CDR1 SQVTM, CDR2 ANQGSEA. The CDR3 loop spans 17 amino acids. V lost 2 bases and J lost 0; bases outside the gene matches: 7. The CDR3 sequence: CSVELLAGGPSTDTQYF. The CDR3 coding sequence is TGCAGCGTTGAACTGCTAGCGGGGGGACCCAGCACAGATACGCAGTATTTT.

The chain recombines TRBV30 with TRBJ2-3, with D uncertain. The V gene lost 3 bases and the J gene lost 7 bases, with 8 bases spanning the gap. Germline loops: CDR1 GTSNPN, CDR2 SVGIG (reference sequence). This CDR3 spans 11 amino acids. CDR3 in DNA: TGTGCCTGGAGAAGGGCTAATACGCAGTATTTT. It is translated as CAWRRANTQYF.

Only a few counts were recorded for this clonotype. V and J are TRBV7-2 and TRBJ2-5; 8 bases fit TRBD1. The germline V gene has CDR1 SGHTA and CDR2 FQGNSA. With V trimmed by 5 bases and J by 5 bases, 10 bases remained unmatched. This CDR3 has 15 amino acids. The CDR3 sequence is CASSRMAGGMETQYF. CDR3 sequence (DNA): TGTGCCAGCAGCCGGATGGCAGGGGGCATGGAGACCCAGTACTTC.

The J gene is TRBJ2-1, the V gene TRBV2, with D perhaps TRBD2 (5 bases). Trimming stripped 5 bases from V and 7 bases from J, with 15 bases between. The CDR3 sequence is 14 residues long. Germline values: CDR1 SNHLY, CDR2 FYNNEI. CDR3 region: CASSPQRGWNEQFF. In DNA, the CDR3 is TGTGCCAGCAGTCCGCAACGGGGATGGAATGAGCAGTTCTTC.

The V and J genes are TRBV4-3 and TRBJ1-5; 7 bases are a match to TRBD1. With V trimmed by 1 base and J by 3 bases, 3 bases remained unmatched. Germline assignment: CDR1 LGHNA and CDR2 YSLEER. CDR3 size: 15 residues. In DNA form, the CDR3 reads TGCGCCAGCAGCCAAGGACAGGGAGACAATCAGCCCCAGCATTTT. This sequence encodes CASSQGQGDNQPQHF.

V usage is TRBV7-8 and J usage is TRBJ2-3; TRBD1 matches at 9 bases. The germline V gene has CDR1 SGHVS and CDR2 FQNEAQ. The CDR3 has 17 residues. V lost 5 bases to trimming and J lost 5 bases; unmatched junction nucleotides: 14. This CDR3 reads CASSPSPRGQGKDTQYF. DNA for the CDR3: TGTGCCAGCAGCCCATCCCCGAGGGGACAGGGTAAAGATACGCAGTATTTT.

The CDR3 sequence: CASSLTSGGQGETQYF. CDR3 DNA: TGTGCCAGCAGCTTGACTAGCGGGGGGCAGGGCGAGACCCAGTACTTC. V is TRBV7-3 and J is TRBJ2-5; TRBD2 matches at 13 bases. Germline V CDR1 and CDR2: SGHTA, FQGTGA. The CDR3 totals 16 residues. J lost 5 bases, V lost 3 bases, and 6 bases had no gene match.